These 3 T cell receptor beta chains were sequenced from one sample in a study of vaccination and CD4 T cells after COVID-19. The Oncomine TCR Beta short-read assay was applied to DNA of cultured CD4+ T cells. MiXCR was run by TCRdb on the PCR reads, yielding one entry per CDR3 protein. In the table there are approximately 9,700 distinct CDR3 sequences, roughly 70% of which are singletons. Treatment given: roughly 10-day PBMC culture with coronavirus spike peptide pools or control peptides (ViraFEST assay). Their target antigens are unknown. Sequencing was carried out using CD4+ T cells from blood, cultured in vitro. These receptor sequences come from a human donor who had recovered from COVID-19.

The chain joins TRBV7-2 to TRBJ1-2, with 7 bases fitting TRBD1. V dropped 5 bases and J dropped 6; count of bases not matched to a gene: 9. The CDR3 is 14 residues long. CDR1 is SGHTA, CDR2 FQGNSA, per germline. CDR3 amino acids: CASSRYLTGDGYTF. In DNA form, the CDR3 reads TGTGCCAGCAGCCGCTACTTAACAGGGGATGGCTACACCTTC.

The chain employs TRBV7-7 and TRBJ1-1, with D possibly TRBD1 on 5 matching bases. The CDR3 length is 12 residues. The V gene's germline CDR1 is SSHAT and CDR2 FNYEAQ (reference sequence). The CDR3 loop reads CAPDQGYTEAFF. DNA of the CDR3: TGTGCGCCGGACCAGGGATACACTGAAGCTTTCTTT.

The chain joins TRBV19 to TRBJ1-1; D perhaps matches TRBD1 (5 bases). This CDR3 contains 15 residues. CDR1 is LNHDA and CDR2 is SQIVND in the germline V gene (reference sequence). Between the trimmed V and J ends, which lost 4 bases and 6 bases, there was a span of 18 bases. Here the CDR3 reads CASSRFGQGDSEAFF. Here the CDR3 DNA reads TGTGCCAGTAGTAGATTCGGGCAGGGAGATTCTGAAGCTTTCTTT.